A selection of T cell receptor beta chains follows, all from one sample in a study of CD8 T cells in Susac syndrome. TCRdb itself ran the immunoSEQ multiplex PCR reads through MiXCR, one entry per CDR3 protein. Among approximately 260,000 distinct CDR3 sequences listed, roughly 95% were seen once. Input material: CD4+ T cells from PBMCs. The source is a human donor with Susac syndrome. Both conserved end residues are part of each CDR3. A D gene is named only where the DNA matches it firmly. Clone size is stated in some rows and not others, as once, few, many or a class when expanded.

D: TRBD2
size: -
J: TRBJ2-5
V: TRBV13
DNA: TGTGCCAGCAGCTCGACCGCCCGAGGTTCTGGGGGGAGGGTGGAGACCCAGTACTTC
CDR3: CASSSTARGSGGRVETQYF

D: TRBD1
size: -
J: TRBJ1-1
V: TRBV20-1
DNA: TGCAGTACTAAACAGGGGAATTTGAACACTGAAGCTTTCTTT
CDR3: CSTKQGNLNTEAFF

D: TRBD1
size: -
J: TRBJ2-7
V: TRBV12-3/TRBV12-4
DNA: TGTGCCAGCAGTCGCCGGACAGGGGGCCTCTCCGGCGAGCAGTACTTC
CDR3: CASSRRTGGLSGEQYF

D: -
size: -
J: TRBJ1-5
V: TRBV28
DNA: TGTGCCAGTGGCAGGGATGGCAATCAGCCCCAGCATTTT
CDR3: CASGRDGNQPQHF

D: TRBD2
size: -
J: TRBJ2-2
V: TRBV7-3
DNA: TGTGCCAGCAGTCGGGCGGGAGGGGCCACCGGGGAGCTGTTTTTT
CDR3: CASSRAGGATGELFF

D: -
size: once
J: TRBJ2-1
V: TRBV7-9
DNA: TGTGCCAGCAGCCCACCGGGTGCTTCGACCTACAATGAGCAGTTCTTC
CDR3: CASSPPGASTYNEQFF

D: -
size: once
J: TRBJ2-7
V: TRBV9
DNA: TGTGCCAGCAGCGTAGCTCCAGGGTCTCACGAGCAGTACTTC
CDR3: CASSVAPGSHEQYF

D: -
size: -
J: TRBJ1-5
V: TRBV20-1
DNA: TGCAGTGCTAGAGATCGTTTAGGTCCAGGCCAGCCCCAGCATTTT
CDR3: CSARDRLGPGQPQHF

D: -
size: -
J: TRBJ1-1
V: TRBV4-1
DNA: TGCGCCAGCAGCCAAGGGATACAGAACACTGAAGCTTTCTTT
CDR3: CASSQGIQNTEAFF

D: -
size: -
J: TRBJ2-5
V: TRBV2
DNA: TGTGCCAGCAGTGGTGACCAAGAGACCCAGTACTTC
CDR3: CASSGDQETQYF

D: TRBD1
size: -
J: TRBJ1-1
V: TRBV30
DNA: TGTGCCTGGAGTGTCAGGGGGAAGGCTGAAGCTTTCTTT
CDR3: CAWSVRGKAEAFF

D: -
size: -
J: TRBJ1-1
V: TRBV27
DNA: TGTGCCAGTGGCGACAGGAACACTGAAGCTTTCTTT
CDR3: CASGDRNTEAFF

D: -
size: -
J: TRBJ2-1
V: TRBV29-1
DNA: TGCAGCGTTACACATCGAGCCGACAATGAGCAGTTCTTC
CDR3: CSVTHRADNEQFF

D: -
size: -
J: TRBJ1-4
V: TRBV30
DNA: TGTGCCTGGAGGGGCAGGGCTGAAAAACTGTTTTTT
CDR3: CAWRGRAEKLFF

D: TRBD1
size: -
J: TRBJ1-1
V: TRBV12-5
DNA: TGTGCTAGTGGTTTGTTCCTCAGGCGACAGGGCAATAACCTCCGCACTGAAGCTTTCTTT
CDR3: CASGLFLRRQGNNLRTEAFF

D: -
size: -
J: TRBJ1-5
V: TRBV12-3/TRBV12-4
DNA: TGTGCCAGCAGTAATCGCGGCAATCAGCCCCAGCATTTT
CDR3: CASSNRGNQPQHF

D: TRBD2
size: -
J: TRBJ2-1
V: TRBV20-1
DNA: TGCAGTGCTAGACTAGCGGGAGGCCAAAAAGCCTACAATGAGCAGTTCTTC
CDR3: CSARLAGGQKAYNEQFF

D: -
size: -
J: TRBJ1-2
V: TRBV6-5
DNA: TGTGCCAGCAGTTCCTCGGCGGGCTACACCTTC
CDR3: CASSSSAGYTF

D: TRBD2
size: -
J: TRBJ2-5
V: TRBV5-1
DNA: TGCGCCAGCAGCTTGGATCGGGAGGATCACTTC
CDR3: CASSLDREDHF

D: -
size: -
J: TRBJ1-2
V: TRBV6-4
DNA: TGTGCCAGCAGTGACCCCGACAGTCGTGGCTACACCTTC
CDR3: CASSDPDSRGYTF

D: -
size: -
J: TRBJ1-5
V: TRBV4-1
DNA: TGCGCCAGCAGCCAGTCGCCCGGTGGGGAGCCCCAGCATTTT
CDR3: CASSQSPGGEPQHF

D: -
size: -
J: TRBJ1-2
V: TRBV16
DNA: TGTGCCAGCAGCCAACACAGGTCCAGCGGTGGCTACACCTTC
CDR3: CASSQHRSSGGYTF

D: TRBD1
size: -
J: TRBJ2-1
V: TRBV29-1
DNA: TGCAGCGCCCGGGACAGAGGGTATCCCAATGAGCAGTTCTTC
CDR3: CSARDRGYPNEQFF

D: -
size: -
J: TRBJ2-5
V: TRBV28
DNA: TGTGCCAGCAGTTTTATAGGACAAGAGACCCAGTACTTC
CDR3: CASSFIGQETQYF

D: -
size: -
J: TRBJ1-5
V: TRBV7-9
DNA: TGTGCCAGCAGCTTACAGGGGAATAGCAATCAGCCCCAGCATTTT
CDR3: CASSLQGNSNQPQHF

D: -
size: once
J: TRBJ2-6
V: TRBV7-3
DNA: TGTGCCAGTAAGTTCTCTGGGGCCAACGTCCTGACTTTC
CDR3: CASKFSGANVLTF

D: TRBD1
size: -
J: TRBJ1-5
V: TRBV15
DNA: TGTGCCACCAGCCGGGACAGGGGCCAGGGGCCCCAGCATTTT
CDR3: CATSRDRGQGPQHF

D: TRBD1
size: -
J: TRBJ1-5
V: TRBV12-3/TRBV12-4
DNA: TGTGCCAGCAGTCTAGAAGTCACAGGGGGCAATCAGCCCCAGCATTTT
CDR3: CASSLEVTGGNQPQHF

D: -
size: once
J: TRBJ1-5
V: TRBV9
DNA: TGTGCCAGCAGCGTAGGAGGCGGTGATCAGCCCCAGCATTTT
CDR3: CASSVGGGDQPQHF

D: -
size: -
J: TRBJ2-7
V: TRBV12-5
DNA: TGTGCTAGTGGTTTGTCATTGGGGGCTGAGCAGTACTTC
CDR3: CASGLSLGAEQYF

D: -
size: -
J: TRBJ2-7
V: TRBV27
DNA: TGTGCCAGCAGTTTTTCCTGGTCTGGCGAGCAGTACTTC
CDR3: CASSFSWSGEQYF

D: TRBD2
size: -
J: TRBJ2-7
V: TRBV7-9
DNA: TGTGCCAGCCTAATAGCGGGAGGGACCAAATCGGAGCAGTACTTC
CDR3: CASLIAGGTKSEQYF